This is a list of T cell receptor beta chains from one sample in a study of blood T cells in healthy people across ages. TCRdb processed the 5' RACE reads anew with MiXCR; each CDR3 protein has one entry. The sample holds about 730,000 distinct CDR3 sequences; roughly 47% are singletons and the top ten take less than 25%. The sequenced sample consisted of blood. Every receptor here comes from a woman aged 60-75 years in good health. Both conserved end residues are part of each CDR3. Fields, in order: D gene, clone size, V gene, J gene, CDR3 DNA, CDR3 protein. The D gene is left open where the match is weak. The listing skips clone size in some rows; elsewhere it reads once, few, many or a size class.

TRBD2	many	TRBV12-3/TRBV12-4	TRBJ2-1	TGTGCCAGCAGCTTTAGCGGGAGTGGAGGCAATGAGCAGTTCTTC	CASSFSGSGGNEQFF
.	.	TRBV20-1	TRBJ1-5	TGCAGTGCTAGAGATCGGGTGGAGCCAAATCAGCCCCAGCATTTT	CSARDRVEPNQPQHF
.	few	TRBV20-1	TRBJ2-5	TGCAGTGCTAGAGATTTAGGGGAGATGGAGCAGTACTTC	CSARDLGEMEQYF
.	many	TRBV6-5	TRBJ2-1	TGTGCCAGCAATCCGACGTACACTAATGAGCAGTTCTTC	CASNPTYTNEQFF
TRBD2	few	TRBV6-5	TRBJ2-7	TGTGCCAGCAGTTACTCCTGGGGGGGAGGCCACGAGCAGTACTTC	CASSYSWGGGHEQYF
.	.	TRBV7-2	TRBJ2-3	TGTGCCAGCAGCAAAGAACAAGGGCAGACAGATACGCAGTATTTT	CASSKEQGQTDTQYF
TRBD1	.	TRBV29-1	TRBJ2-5	TGCAGCTACGGACAGGGAGTGGGAGAGACCCAGTACTTC	CSYGQGVGETQYF
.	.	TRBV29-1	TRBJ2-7	TGCAGCGCTCCGGGGGCGGGGAACGAGCAGTACTTC	CSAPGAGNEQYF
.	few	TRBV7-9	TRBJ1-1	TGTGCCAGCAGCCCCCCGAGGAACACTGAAGCTTTCTTT	CASSPPRNTEAFF
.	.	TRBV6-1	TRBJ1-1	TGTGCCAGCAGTGTAGAGGGATGGAGCAGGAGAGAAGCTTTCTTT	CASSVEGWSRREAFF
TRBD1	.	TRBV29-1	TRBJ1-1	TGCAGCGTTGGATCGACAGGGGGCAATTCAGCTTTCTTT	CSVGSTGGNSAFF
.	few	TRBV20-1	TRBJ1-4	TGCAGTGCCAGGGACTCGGATGAAAAACTGTTTTTT	CSARDSDEKLFF
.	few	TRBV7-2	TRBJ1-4	TGTGCCAGCAGCTCCAGGGCGTCGGTAATTGAAAAACTGTTTTTT	CASSSRASVIEKLFF
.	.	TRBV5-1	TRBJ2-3	TGCGCCAGCAGCAGGTTAGGGGAGGCAGATACGCAGTATTTT	CASSRLGEADTQYF
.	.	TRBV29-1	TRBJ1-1	TGCAGCGTTGTGGCTAACACTGAAGTTTTCTTT	CSVVANTEVFF
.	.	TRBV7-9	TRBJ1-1	TGTGCCAGCAGCCCAGGGGACCGGTTTTACCCTAGAGCTTTCTTT	CASSPGDRFYPRAFF
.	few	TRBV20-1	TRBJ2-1	TGCAGGGGAGAGGCCGGGGATGAGCAGTTCTTC	CRGEAGDEQFF
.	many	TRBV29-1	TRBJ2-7	TGCAGCGTTGTGGTCCCTTCCTACGAGCAGTACTTC	CSVVVPSYEQYF
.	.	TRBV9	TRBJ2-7	TGTGCCAGCAGCGTAGACCCCGGGACCGGGGACTACGAGCAGTACTTC	CASSVDPGTGDYEQYF
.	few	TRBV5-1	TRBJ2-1	TGCGCCAGCAGCTTGGGGGCTTCCCTCTCCTACAATGAGCAGTTCTTC	CASSLGASLSYNEQFF
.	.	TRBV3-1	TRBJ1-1	TGTGCCAGCAGCCAAGGGGTTTGGACTGAAGCTTTCTTT	CASSQGVWTEAFF
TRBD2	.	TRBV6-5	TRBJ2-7	TGTGCCAGCAGTCTCCTAGCGGGAGGCCACGGGTACGAGCAGTACTTC	CASSLLAGGHGYEQYF
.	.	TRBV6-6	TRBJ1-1	TGTGCCAGTATACCCTCGACAGCGAACACTGAAGCTTTCTTT	CASIPSTANTEAFF
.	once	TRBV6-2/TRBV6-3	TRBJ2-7	TGTGCCGGCAGTTACTCGAGCCAATCACTCTACGAGCAGTACTTC	CAGSYSSQSLYEQYF
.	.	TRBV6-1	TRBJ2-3	TGTGCCAGCAGTGGGCACCTGGGACTTAACCATCAGTATTTT	CASSGHLGLNHQYF
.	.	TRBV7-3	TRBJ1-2	TGTGCCAGCAGCTTAAGTGGAAGAATGGACTATGGCTACACCTTC	CASSLSGRMDYGYTF
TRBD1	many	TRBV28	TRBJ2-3	TGTGCCAGCAGCACAGGGGCAGATACGCAGTATTTT	CASSTGADTQYF
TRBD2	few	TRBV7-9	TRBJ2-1	TGTGCCAGCAGCCCCCCCTGGGGAGCGGGGCCCTCCTACAATGAGCAGTTCTTC	CASSPPWGAGPSYNEQFF
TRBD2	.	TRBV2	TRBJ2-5	TGTGCCAGCAAATGGGATAGCGGGGGAGAGACCCAGTACTTC	CASKWDSGGETQYF
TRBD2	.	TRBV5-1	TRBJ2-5	TGCGCCAGCAGCTTCGTAGCGGGAGGAGCAGAGACCCAGTACTTC	CASSFVAGGAETQYF
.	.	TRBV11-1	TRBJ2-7	TGTGCCAGCAGCCCAGGATCGGGCTACGAGCAGTACTTC	CASSPGSGYEQYF
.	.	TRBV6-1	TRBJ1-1	TGTGCCAGCACCAAACGGGTCCCGGTCACTGAAGCTTTCTTT	CASTKRVPVTEAFF
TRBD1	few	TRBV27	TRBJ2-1	TGTGCCAGCAGTAGATTATATACAGGGGGCGGAGAGACCCAGTTCTTC	CASSRLYTGGGETQFF
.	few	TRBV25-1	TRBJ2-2	TGTGCCAGCGGTGAGCCCCTGAACACCGGGGAGCTGTTTTTT	CASGEPLNTGELFF
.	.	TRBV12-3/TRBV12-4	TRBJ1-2	TGTGCCAGCAGATCCCGGGGCCTTAACTATGGCTACACCTTC	CASRSRGLNYGYTF
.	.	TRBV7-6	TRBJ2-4	TGTGCCAGCAGCTTAAAACGAGCACAGTACTTC	CASSLKRAQYF
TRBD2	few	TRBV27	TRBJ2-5	TGTGCCAGCAGTGGCGTCTTAGCGGGGGAAGAGACCCAGTACTTC	CASSGVLAGEETQYF
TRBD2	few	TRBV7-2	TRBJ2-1	TGTGCCAGCAGCTTAAGGGCTAGCGGGAGTCTCTACAATGAGCAGTTCTTC	CASSLRASGSLYNEQFF
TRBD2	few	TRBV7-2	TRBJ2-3	TGTGCCAGCAGCTCTAGCCTCCTAGCGGGGAGCACAGATACGCAGTATTTT	CASSSSLLAGSTDTQYF